This T cell receptor (beta chain) was recorded in a study of T cell responses to AZD1222 COVID-19 vaccine. Points on this clone: Its antigen is unidentified.

Some clones are missing from TCRdb's copy, which holds only in-frame ones; the method was immunoSEQ multiplex PCR. The sample lists fewer than 130,000 clones; approximately 90% were seen once. This CDR3 is built from 11 residues. Trimming left V 3 bases short and J 5 bases short, with 4 bases between. Germline V gene sequence: CDR1 MDHEN, CDR2 SYDVKM. Study findings and constraints: The donors showed a predominance of white British ancestry and of females, with possible underestimation of clonal diversity. Sampling captured repertoires only after the peak T cell response.

This clonotype originated in an adult who received the AZD1222 COVID-19 vaccine. The chain uses TRBV28 and TRBJ2-5, with D uncertain. Sequencing was performed on peripheral blood, taken 28 days after the second AZD1222 dose. CDR3 sequence: CASSLFETQYF. CDR3 nucleotide sequence: TGTGCCAGCAGTTTGTTTGAGACCCAGTACTTC.